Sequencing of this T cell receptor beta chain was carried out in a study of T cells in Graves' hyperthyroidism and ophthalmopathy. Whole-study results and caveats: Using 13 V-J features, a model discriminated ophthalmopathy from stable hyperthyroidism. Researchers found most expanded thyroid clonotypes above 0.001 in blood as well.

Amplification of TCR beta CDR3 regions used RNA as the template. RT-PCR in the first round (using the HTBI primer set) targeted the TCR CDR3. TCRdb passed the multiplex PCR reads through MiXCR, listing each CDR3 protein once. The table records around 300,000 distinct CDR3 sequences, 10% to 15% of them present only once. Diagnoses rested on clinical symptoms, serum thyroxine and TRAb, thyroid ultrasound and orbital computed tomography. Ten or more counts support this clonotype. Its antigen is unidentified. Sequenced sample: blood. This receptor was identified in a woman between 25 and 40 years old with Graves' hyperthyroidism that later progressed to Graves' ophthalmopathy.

The CDR3 reads CASSFTGGLGEQYF. Here the CDR3 DNA reads TGTGCCAGCAGCTTCACGGGGGGCTTGGGAGAGCAGTACTTC. The chain uses TRBV11-2 and TRBJ2-7; maybe TRBD2 (7 bases). There are 14 residues in the CDR3. V was clipped by 3 bases and J by 7 bases, with 16 bases between them. The germline V gene has CDR1 SGHAT and CDR2 FQNNGV.